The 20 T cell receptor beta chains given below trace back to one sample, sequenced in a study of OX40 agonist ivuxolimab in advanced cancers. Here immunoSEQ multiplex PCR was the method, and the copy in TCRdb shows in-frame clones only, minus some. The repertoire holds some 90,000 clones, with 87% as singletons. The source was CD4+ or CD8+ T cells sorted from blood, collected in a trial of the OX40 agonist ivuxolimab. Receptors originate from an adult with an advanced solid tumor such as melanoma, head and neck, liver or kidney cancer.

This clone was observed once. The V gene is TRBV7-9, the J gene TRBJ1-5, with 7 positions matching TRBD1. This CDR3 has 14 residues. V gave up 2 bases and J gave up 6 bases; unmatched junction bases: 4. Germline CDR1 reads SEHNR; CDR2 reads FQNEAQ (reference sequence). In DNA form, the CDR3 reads TGTGCCAGCAGCTTACAGGGGGGAGGTCAGCCCCAGCATTTT. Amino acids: CASSLQGGGQPQHF.

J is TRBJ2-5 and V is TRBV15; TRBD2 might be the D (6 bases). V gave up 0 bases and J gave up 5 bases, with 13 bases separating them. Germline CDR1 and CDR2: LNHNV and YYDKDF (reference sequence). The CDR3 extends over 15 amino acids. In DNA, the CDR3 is TGTGCCACCAGCAGAGATTCACTAGCCGGCGAGACCCAGTACTTC. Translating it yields CATSRDSLAGETQYF. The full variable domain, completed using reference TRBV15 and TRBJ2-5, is DAMVIQNPRYQVTQFGKPVTLSCSQTLNHNVMYWYQQKSSQAPKLLFHYYDKDFNNEADTPDNFQSRRPNTSFCFLDIRSPGLGDTAMYLCATSRDSLAGETQYFGPGTRLLVL.

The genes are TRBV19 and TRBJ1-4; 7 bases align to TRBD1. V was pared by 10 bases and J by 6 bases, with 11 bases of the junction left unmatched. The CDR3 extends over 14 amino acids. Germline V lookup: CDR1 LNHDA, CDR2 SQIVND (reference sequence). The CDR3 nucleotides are TGTGCCACCCTCGGGACAGAAAGTTATGAAAAACTGTTTTTT. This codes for CATLGTESYEKLFF.

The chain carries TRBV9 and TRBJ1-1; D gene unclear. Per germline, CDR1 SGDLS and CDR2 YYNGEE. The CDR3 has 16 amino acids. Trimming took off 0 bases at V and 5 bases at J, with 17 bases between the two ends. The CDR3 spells CASSVVSVLKGTEAFF. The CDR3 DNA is TGTGCCAGCAGCGTAGTAAGCGTCCTTAAAGGGACTGAAGCTTTCTTT.

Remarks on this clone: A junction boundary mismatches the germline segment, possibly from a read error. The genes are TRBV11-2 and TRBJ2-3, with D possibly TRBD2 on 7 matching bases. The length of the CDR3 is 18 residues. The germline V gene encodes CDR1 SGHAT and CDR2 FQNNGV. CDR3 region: CASRLGDRGAYATDTQYF. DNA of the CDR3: TGTGCCAGCAGATTAGGAGATCGGGGGGCTTACGCCACAGATACGCAGTATTTT.

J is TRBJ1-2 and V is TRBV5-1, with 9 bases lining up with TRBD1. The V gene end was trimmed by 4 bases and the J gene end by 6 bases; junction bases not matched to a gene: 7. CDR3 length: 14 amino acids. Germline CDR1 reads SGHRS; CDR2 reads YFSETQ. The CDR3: CASSISGTGNGYTF. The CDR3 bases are TGCGCCAGCAGCATATCCGGGACAGGGAATGGCTACACCTTC.

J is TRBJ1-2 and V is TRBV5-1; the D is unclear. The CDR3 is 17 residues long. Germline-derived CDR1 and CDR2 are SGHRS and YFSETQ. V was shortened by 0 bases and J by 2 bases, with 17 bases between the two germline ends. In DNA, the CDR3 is TGCGCCAGCAGCTTGGAGGGCGGGCGGGGTTTCAACTATGGCTACACCTTC. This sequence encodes CASSLEGGRGFNYGYTF.

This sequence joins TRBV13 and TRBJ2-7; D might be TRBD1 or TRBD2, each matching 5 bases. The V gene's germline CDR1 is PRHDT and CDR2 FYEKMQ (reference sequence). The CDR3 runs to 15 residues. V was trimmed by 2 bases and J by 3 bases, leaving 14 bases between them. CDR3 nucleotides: TGTGCCAGCAGCTTACTCCGGGACGGACACTACGAGCAGTACTTC. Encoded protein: CASSLLRDGHYEQYF. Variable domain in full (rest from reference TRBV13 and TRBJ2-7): AAGVIQSPRHLIKEKRETATLKCYPIPRHDTVYWYQQGPGQDPQFLISFYEKMQSDKGSIPDRFSAQQFSDYHSELNMSSLELGDSALYFCASSLLRDGHYEQYFGPGTRLTVT.

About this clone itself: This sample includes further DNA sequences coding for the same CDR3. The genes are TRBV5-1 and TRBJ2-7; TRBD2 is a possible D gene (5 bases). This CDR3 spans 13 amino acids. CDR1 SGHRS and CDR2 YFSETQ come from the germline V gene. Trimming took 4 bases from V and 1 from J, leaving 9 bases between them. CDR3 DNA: TGCGCCAGCAGCGTTACGGGATCCTACGAGCAGTACTTC. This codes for CASSVTGSYEQYF. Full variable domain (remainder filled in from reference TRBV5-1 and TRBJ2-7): KAGVTQTPRYLIKTRGQQVTLSCSPISGHRSVSWYQQTPGQGLQFLFEYFSETQRNKGNFPGRFSGRQFSNSRSEMNVSTLELGDSALYLCASSVTGSYEQYFGPGTRLTVT.

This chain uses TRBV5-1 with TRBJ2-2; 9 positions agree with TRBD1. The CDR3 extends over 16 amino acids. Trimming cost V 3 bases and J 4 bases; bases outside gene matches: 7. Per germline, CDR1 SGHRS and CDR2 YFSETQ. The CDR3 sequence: CASSWTTGGGTGELFF. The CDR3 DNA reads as TGCGCCAGCAGCTGGACTACAGGGGGCGGCACCGGGGAGCTGTTTTTT.

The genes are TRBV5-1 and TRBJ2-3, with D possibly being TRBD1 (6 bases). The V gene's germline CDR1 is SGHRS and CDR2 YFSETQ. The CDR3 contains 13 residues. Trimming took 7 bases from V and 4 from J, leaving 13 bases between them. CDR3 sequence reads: CASGTAGADTQYF. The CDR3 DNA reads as TGCGCCAGCGGGACGGCAGGGGCAGATACGCAGTATTTT.

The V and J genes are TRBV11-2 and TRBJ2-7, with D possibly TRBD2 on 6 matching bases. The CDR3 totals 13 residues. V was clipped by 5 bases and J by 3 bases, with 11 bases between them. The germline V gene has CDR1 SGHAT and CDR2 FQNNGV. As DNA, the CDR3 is TGTGCCAGCAGCCAGGGACTGAACTACGAGCAGTACTTC. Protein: CASSQGLNYEQYF.

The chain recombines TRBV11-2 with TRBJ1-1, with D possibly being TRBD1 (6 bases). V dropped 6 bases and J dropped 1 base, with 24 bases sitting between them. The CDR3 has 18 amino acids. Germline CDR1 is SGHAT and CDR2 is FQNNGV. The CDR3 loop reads CASRKRLNRDPTNTEAFF. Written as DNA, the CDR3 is TGTGCCAGCAGGAAGAGATTAAACAGGGACCCCACGAACACTGAAGCTTTCTTT. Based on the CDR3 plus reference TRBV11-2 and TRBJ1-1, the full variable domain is EAGVAQSPRYKIIEKRQSVAFWCNPISGHATLYWYQQILGQGPKLLIQFQNNGVVDDSQLPKDRFSAERLKGVDSTLKIQPAKLEDSAVYLCASRKRLNRDPTNTEAFFGQGTRLTVV.

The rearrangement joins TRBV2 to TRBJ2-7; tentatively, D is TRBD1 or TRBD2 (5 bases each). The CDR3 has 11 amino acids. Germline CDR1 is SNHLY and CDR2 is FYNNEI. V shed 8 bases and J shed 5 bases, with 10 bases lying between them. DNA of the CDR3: TGTGCCAGCTCGAGGGACCACGAGCAGTACTTC. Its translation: CASSRDHEQYF.

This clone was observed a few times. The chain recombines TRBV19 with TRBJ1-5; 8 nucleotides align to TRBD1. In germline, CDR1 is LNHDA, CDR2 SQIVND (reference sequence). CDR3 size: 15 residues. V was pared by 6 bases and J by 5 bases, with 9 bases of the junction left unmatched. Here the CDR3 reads CASRVAGTGDQPQHF. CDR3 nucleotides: TGTGCCAGTAGGGTCGCCGGGACAGGAGATCAGCCCCAGCATTTT.

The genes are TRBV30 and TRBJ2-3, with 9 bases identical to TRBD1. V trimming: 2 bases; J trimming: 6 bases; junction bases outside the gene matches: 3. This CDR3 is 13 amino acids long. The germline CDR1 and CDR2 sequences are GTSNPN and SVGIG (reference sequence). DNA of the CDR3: TGTGCCTGGAGTTACAGGGGGCAGGATACGCAGTATTTT. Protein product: CAWSYRGQDTQYF.

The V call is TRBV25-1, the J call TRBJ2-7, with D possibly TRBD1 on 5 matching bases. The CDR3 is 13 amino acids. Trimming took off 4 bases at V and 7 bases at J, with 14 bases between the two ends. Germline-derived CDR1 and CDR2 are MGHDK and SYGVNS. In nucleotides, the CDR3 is TGTGCCAGCAGTGGCGACAGATTCGGGGAGCAGTACTTC. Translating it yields CASSGDRFGEQYF.

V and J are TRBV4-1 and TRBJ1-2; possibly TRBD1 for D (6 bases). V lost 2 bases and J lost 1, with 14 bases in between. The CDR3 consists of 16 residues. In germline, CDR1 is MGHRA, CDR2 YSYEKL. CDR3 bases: TGCGCCAGCAGCCAACCTGGGGGCAGGATTAACTATGGCTACACCTTC. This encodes CASSQPGGRINYGYTF.

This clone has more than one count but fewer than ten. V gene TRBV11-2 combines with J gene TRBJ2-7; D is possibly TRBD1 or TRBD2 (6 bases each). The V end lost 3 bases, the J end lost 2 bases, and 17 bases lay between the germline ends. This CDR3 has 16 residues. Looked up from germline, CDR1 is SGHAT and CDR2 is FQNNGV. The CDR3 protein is CASSLLRGRKAYEQYF. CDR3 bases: TGTGCCAGCAGCTTGCTTCGGGGGCGAAAGGCCTACGAGCAGTACTTC.

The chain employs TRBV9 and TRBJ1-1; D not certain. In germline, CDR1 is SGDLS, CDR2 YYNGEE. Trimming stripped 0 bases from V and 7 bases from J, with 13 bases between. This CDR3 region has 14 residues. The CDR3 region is CASSVEAGNYEAFF. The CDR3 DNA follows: TGTGCCAGCAGCGTAGAGGCAGGCAATTATGAAGCTTTCTTT.